This T cell receptor (beta chain) is from a study of radiotherapy plus CTLA-4 blockade in lung cancer. Study at large: Overall, 15% to 20% of patients showed an objective response, while over 30% attained disease control. Broader study findings: Reports state that early shifts in blood T cell clones, with interferon-beta, best predicted response. In blood, TCR clones derived from the tumor expanded after radiotherapy plus ipilimumab.

Comment on this clone: No antigen is known for it.

The length of the CDR3 is 18 residues. The V gene's germline CDR1 is SGHDT and CDR2 YYEEEE. Losses at the gene ends were 4 bases for V and 2 bases for J; bases not matched to a gene: 10. Libraries were prepared by immunoSEQ multiplex PCR; TCRdb keeps only in-frame clonotypes and omits some of them. The sample gives more than 65,000 clones, around 83% of which show up once; under 0.85% is in the top ten. Sequenced here: peripheral blood, sampled from a patient treated with radiotherapy plus ipilimumab. The receptor comes from a human donor with non-small cell lung cancer who had stable disease on radiotherapy plus ipilimumab. This chain uses TRBV5-6 with TRBJ2-7, with 15 positions matching TRBD2. The CDR3 DNA sequence: TGTGCCAGCAGCACACCTCGGACTAGCGGGGGGGCCGCCTACGAGCAGTACTTC. It encodes CASSTPRTSGGAAYEQYF.